One and the same sample provided the 19 T cell receptor beta chains below, sequenced in a study of CD8 T cell repertoires and HIV-1 epitope variants. No antigen has been assigned to these receptors. Here immunoSEQ multiplex PCR was the method, and the copy in TCRdb shows in-frame clones only, minus some. Among around 4,800 clones listed, 69% were seen once. Sequences were obtained from cultured CD8+ T cells derived from PBMCs. These receptors all stem from a male donor with HIV.

The genes are TRBV28 and TRBJ1-4, with no clear D. Germline CDR1 reads MDHEN; CDR2 reads SYDVKM. Trimming left V 3 bases short and J 0 bases short, with 11 bases between. This CDR3 has 16 amino acids. The CDR3 reads CASSLLTDTTNEKLFF. The CDR3 bases are TGTGCCAGCAGTTTGCTTACAGATACAACTAATGAAAAACTGTTTTTT.

Only a few counts were recorded for this clone. The chain employs TRBV6-5 and TRBJ2-7; TRBD1 agrees at 7 bases. The CDR3 length is 15 residues. V shed 6 bases and J 2 bases; nucleotides not matched to a gene: 10. Germline CDR1 reads MNHEY; CDR2 reads SVGAGI. The CDR3 DNA sequence: TGTGCCAGCAGCCTGACAGGGTCATTTACCTACGAGCAGTACTTC. It specifies CASSLTGSFTYEQYF.

V is TRBV27 and J is TRBJ1-6, with no clear D. V lost 6 bases, J lost 6 bases, and 12 bases lay in between. Germline V gene sequence: CDR1 MNHEY, CDR2 SMNVEV (reference sequence). The CDR3 length is 14 residues. CDR3 sequence reads: CASRSGVPNSPLHF. CDR3 DNA: TGTGCCAGCAGGTCGGGAGTTCCTAATTCACCCCTCCACTTT.

CDR3 sequence reads: CASSITSGSQQYF. In nucleotides, the CDR3 is TGTGCCAGTAGTATCACTAGCGGGAGTCAGCAGTACTTC. The chain recombines TRBV19 with TRBJ2-7; 11 positions agree with TRBD2. V shed 3 bases, J shed 8 bases, and the junction held 3 bases outside the gene matches. The germline gives CDR1 LNHDA, CDR2 SQIVND (reference sequence). The CDR3 has 13 residues.

The J gene is TRBJ1-2, the V gene TRBV7-2, with unresolved D. This CDR3 has 15 residues. CDR1 and CDR2 (germline): SGHTA, FQGNSA. Trimming cost V 4 bases and J 0 bases, with 12 bases left between them. The CDR3 DNA reads TGTGCCAGCAGCTCTCTCCCCCAATCTAACTATGGCTACACCTTC. The encoded protein is CASSSLPQSNYGYTF.

In its sample, this clone was seen a few times. The rearrangement links TRBV15 to TRBJ2-1, with D tentatively TRBD1 or TRBD2 (5 bases each). The CDR3 is 14 amino acids. In germline, CDR1 is LNHNV, CDR2 YYDKDF (reference sequence). Trimming removed 1 base from V and 8 bases from J, with 12 bases in between. In DNA, the CDR3 is TGTGCCACCAGCAGAGTGAGGGGTTACGATGAGCAGTTCTTC. It is translated as CATSRVRGYDEQFF.

The V gene is TRBV11-2, the J gene TRBJ2-6; TRBD1 matches 8 bases. CDR1 SGHAT and CDR2 FQNNGV come from the germline V gene. This CDR3 is built from 15 residues. Unmatched junction bases numbered 3, after V lost 5 bases and J lost 3 bases. CDR3 DNA sequence: TGTGCCAGCAGCCGACAGGGGTTTGGGGCCAACGTCCTGACTTTC. It encodes CASSRQGFGANVLTF. Full variable domain (rest looked up from reference TRBV11-2 and TRBJ2-6): EAGVAQSPRYKIIEKRQSVAFWCNPISGHATLYWYQQILGQGPKLLIQFQNNGVVDDSQLPKDRFSAERLKGVDSTLKIQPAKLEDSAVYLCASSRQGFGANVLTFGAGSRLTVL.

The chain recombines TRBV5-4 with TRBJ1-1; no definite D call. The CDR3 contains 16 residues. CDR1 and CDR2 (germline): SGHNT, YYREEE (reference sequence). Trimming pared 9 bases from V and 2 bases from J, leaving 23 bases between. Here the CDR3 DNA reads TGTGCCATCTTTGCGGGCGGGCGAGCCTTAAACACTGAAGCTTTCTTT. As protein: CAIFAGGRALNTEAFF.

The gene calls are TRBV10-3 and TRBJ2-1, with TRBD1 matching over 7 bases. Per germline, CDR1 ENHRY and CDR2 SYGVKD. V gave up 6 bases and J gave up 9 bases; unmatched junction bases: 11. The CDR3 has 14 residues. The CDR3 reads CAISQTGPKSEQFF. The DNA of the CDR3 is TGTGCCATCAGCCAGACAGGGCCGAAGAGTGAGCAGTTCTTC.

This chain connects TRBV15 to TRBJ2-7; 8 nucleotides align to TRBD2. The length of the CDR3 is 15 residues. V shed 4 bases and J 0 bases; nucleotides not matched to a gene: 5. CDR1 and CDR2 from the germline V gene are LNHNV and YYDKDF (reference sequence). CDR3 nucleotides: TGTGCCACCAGCATTAGCGGGGCGAGCTCCTACGAGCAGTACTTC. Its protein product is CATSISGASSYEQYF.

The rearrangement joins TRBV13 to TRBJ2-7, with 12 bases that match TRBD2. CDR3 length: 16 residues. Germline V CDR1 and CDR2: PRHDT, FYEKMQ (reference sequence). The J segment lost 1 base and the V segment lost 5 bases, leaving 6 bases of the junction unmatched. This CDR3 is CASSPRTSGDSYEQYF. As DNA, the CDR3 is TGTGCCAGCAGCCCCCGGACTAGCGGGGATTCCTACGAGCAGTACTTC.

The chain is built from TRBV19 and TRBJ1-2; 12 nucleotides match TRBD1. Germline V gene data show CDR1 as LNHDA and CDR2 as SQIVND (reference sequence). J gave up 7 bases and V 3 bases, and 6 bases lay outside the gene matches. This CDR3 contains 15 residues. The CDR3 region has the DNA TGTGCCAGTAGTATGGGGACAGGGGGCTTGGCTGGCTACACCTTC. This encodes CASSMGTGGLAGYTF. Together with reference TRBV19 and TRBJ1-2, the CDR3 gives the full variable domain: DGGITQSPKYLFRKEGQNVTLSCEQNLNHDAMYWYRQDPGQGLRLIYYSQIVNDFQKGDIAEGYSVSREKKESFPLTVTSAQKNPTAFYLCASSMGTGGLAGYTFGSGTRLTVV.

This clone appeared a single time. CDR3 nucleotide sequence: TGTGCCAGCAGTCCAGGGGACTACGAGCAGTACTTC. It specifies CASSPGDYEQYF. This chain joins TRBV6-5 and TRBJ2-7; tentative D call: TRBD1 (6 bases). V shed 5 bases and J shed 3 bases, with 8 bases lying between them. This CDR3 contains 12 residues. Germline values: CDR1 MNHEY, CDR2 SVGAGI.

V is TRBV5-1 and J is TRBJ2-3, with D possibly matching TRBD2 (6 bases). Looked up from germline, CDR1 is SGHRS and CDR2 is YFSETQ. Trimming removed 0 bases at V and 2 bases at J, with 16 bases between. This CDR3 spans 17 amino acids. This CDR3 reads CASSLAWRARATDTQYF. As DNA, the CDR3 is TGCGCCAGCAGCTTGGCTTGGAGGGCGCGAGCCACAGATACGCAGTATTTT.

This clone was observed once. V is TRBV4-1 and J is TRBJ2-5; 7 bases are shared with TRBD1. V shed 3 bases and J 2 bases; nucleotides not matched to a gene: 6. The CDR3 has 15 residues. CDR1 and CDR2 (germline): MGHRA, YSYEKL. In nucleotides, the CDR3 is TGCGCCAGCAGCCACACGGACAGGAAGCAAGAGACCCAGTACTTC. Encoded protein: CASSHTDRKQETQYF.

This chain links TRBV28 with TRBJ2-7, with 9 nucleotides matching TRBD1. The CDR3 spans 15 residues. With 5 bases clipped from V and 4 bases from J, the junction kept 9 bases outside the gene matches. Germline loops: CDR1 MDHEN, CDR2 SYDVKM. The CDR3 protein is CASSPPGQGFYEQYF. The CDR3 DNA sequence: TGTGCCAGCAGTCCCCCGGGACAGGGTTTTTACGAGCAGTACTTC.

J is TRBJ2-5 and V is TRBV5-4; D is ambiguous. This CDR3 is built from 14 residues. Trimming removed 2 bases from V and 2 bases from J, with 10 bases in between. Germline CDR1 is SGHNT and CDR2 is YYREEE (reference sequence). The CDR3 here is CASSFLTPQETQYF. CDR3 coding DNA: TGTGCCAGCAGCTTCCTAACACCTCAAGAGACCCAGTACTTC.

The chain carries TRBV5-6 and TRBJ2-1; 7 bases align to TRBD1. The CDR3 loop spans 15 amino acids. Germline-derived CDR1 and CDR2 are SGHDT and YYEEEE. The junction had 4 bases not matched to a gene; V was cut back by 4 bases and J by 0 bases. This chain's CDR3 is CASSGQESSYNEQFF. CDR3 nucleotides: TGTGCCAGCAGCGGACAGGAGAGCTCCTACAATGAGCAGTTCTTC.

J is TRBJ1-2 and V is TRBV7-2, with TRBD1 as a possible D gene (5 bases). This CDR3 has 14 amino acids. Germline CDR1 SGHTA, CDR2 FQGNSA. V dropped 5 bases and J dropped 4 bases, with 14 bases sitting between them. Written as DNA, the CDR3 is TGTGCCAGCAGCAGCCTGGGGGAGAGCTATGGCTACACCTTC. Amino acid sequence: CASSSLGESYGYTF.